The source of this T cell receptor (beta chain) is a study of T-cell memory formation after mild COVID-19. Study-wide results and limits: From day 15 to 85, contracting clones were balanced between CD4 and CD8, whereas later expanders leaned toward CD4+. Among contracting clones, CD4+ were mainly CM/EM and CD8+ enriched in EMRA. Confirmation was lacking for SARS-CoV-2 specificity of second-wave clones that peaked on day 37.

Trimming removed 2 bases from V and 8 bases from J, with 19 bases in between. Germline V lookup: CDR1 SEHNR, CDR2 FQNEAQ (reference sequence). The CDR3 spans 16 residues. TCRdb redid the calling of the 5' RACE reads with MiXCR, one entry per CDR3 protein. The sample lists fewer than 140,000 distinct CDR3 sequences; 15% to 20% were seen once. As for this clonotype: Its antigen is unidentified.

V is TRBV7-9 and J is TRBJ2-1; D call uncertain. The receptor was derived from an adult woman who had mild COVID-19 (a few samples of this study predate the infection). Cell type and time point are not known. Sequenced input: PBMCs or a T cell subset sorted from them (not recorded which). The CDR3 coding sequence is TGTGCCAGCAGCTTATTGGACGACGTTCGCGGAGATGAGCAGTTCTTC. It is translated as CASSLLDDVRGDEQFF.